One T cell receptor beta chain is described in this entry. This sample was taken from a study of monozygotic twins with inflammatory bowel disease. This CDR3 contains 12 residues. CDR1 and CDR2 (germline): MNHEY, SMNVEV (reference sequence). TCRdb reanalyzed the 5' RACE reads and collapses them to one entry per CDR3 protein, without DNA. This listing includes around 450,000 distinct CDR3 sequences. The origin of this receptor is a human donor with ulcerative colitis or Crohn's disease, or a healthy co-twin of an affected twin (not recorded which). Sequencing was performed on blood. The V and J genes are TRBV27 and TRBJ2-7; TCRdb picks TRBD2, but there is no DNA to check that call. The CDR3 here is CASSLRTGEQYF.